This TCR beta chain was obtained from a study of metastatic and nonmetastatic thyroid tumors. Looking at the study overall: Thyroid patients, malignant and benign, had repertoires compared across blood and tumor or nodule tissue.

Study processing details: The study's classifier, a distant-metastasis tool for papillary thyroid cancer, was built using CDR3 differences across clinicopathological groups. Through MiXCR, TCRdb re-clonotyped the PCR reads. It is TCRdb's table, rather than the study itself, that gives the V and J calls and clone size. Of 17,000 or so clones listed, under 35% are singletons. All patients were untreated before thyroid surgery. This clone is labeled as medium-sized. The antigen is unknown. Findings and limits, study-wide: In blood and tumor, TCR beta diversity was reportedly significantly higher in malignant thyroid tumors than in benign nodules.

Looked up from germline, CDR1 is MGHRA and CDR2 is YSYEKL. The CDR3 loop spans 15 amino acids. Trimming took off 1 base at V and 0 bases at J, with 10 bases between the two ends. This TCR was recovered from a female donor with papillary thyroid cancer or a benign thyroid nodule (not recorded which). Some clones in this sample may be carry-over from other donors' samples. Sequenced input: adjacent normal tissue. The chain has TRBV4-1 and TRBJ2-7; no clear D gene. CDR3 coding DNA: TGCGCCAGCAGCCAAGTCTTCCGGATCTCCTACGAGCAGTACTTC. Residues: CASSQVFRISYEQYF.